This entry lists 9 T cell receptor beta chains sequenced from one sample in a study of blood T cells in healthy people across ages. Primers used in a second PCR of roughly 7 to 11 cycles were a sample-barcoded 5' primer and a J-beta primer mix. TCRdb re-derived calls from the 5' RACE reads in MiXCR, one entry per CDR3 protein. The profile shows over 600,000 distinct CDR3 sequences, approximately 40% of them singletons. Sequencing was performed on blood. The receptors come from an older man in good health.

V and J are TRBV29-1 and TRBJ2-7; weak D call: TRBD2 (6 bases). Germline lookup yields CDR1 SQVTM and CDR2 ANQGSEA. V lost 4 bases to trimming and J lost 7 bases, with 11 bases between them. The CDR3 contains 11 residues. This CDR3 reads CSVGRGVEQYF. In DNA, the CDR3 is TGCAGCGTTGGGAGGGGCGTGGAGCAGTACTTC.

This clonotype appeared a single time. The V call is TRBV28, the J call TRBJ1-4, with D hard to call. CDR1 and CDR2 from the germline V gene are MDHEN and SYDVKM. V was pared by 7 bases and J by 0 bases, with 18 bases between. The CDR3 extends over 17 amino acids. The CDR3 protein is CASKDEWADATNEKLFF. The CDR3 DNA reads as TGTGCCAGCAAGGATGAGTGGGCAGACGCAACTAATGAAAAACTGTTTTTT. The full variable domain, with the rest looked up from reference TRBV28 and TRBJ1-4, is DVKVTQSSRYLVKRTGEKVFLECVQDMDHENMFWYRQDPGLGLRLIYFSYDVKMKEKGDIPEGYSVSREKKERFSLILESASTNQTSMYLCASKDEWADATNEKLFFGSGTQLSVL.

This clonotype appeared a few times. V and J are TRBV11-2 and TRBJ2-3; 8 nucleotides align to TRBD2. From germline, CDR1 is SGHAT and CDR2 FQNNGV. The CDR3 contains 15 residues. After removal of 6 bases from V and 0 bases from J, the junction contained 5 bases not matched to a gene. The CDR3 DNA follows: TGTGCCAGCAGTCCTAGCGGGTCTAGCACAGATACGCAGTATTTT. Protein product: CASSPSGSSTDTQYF.

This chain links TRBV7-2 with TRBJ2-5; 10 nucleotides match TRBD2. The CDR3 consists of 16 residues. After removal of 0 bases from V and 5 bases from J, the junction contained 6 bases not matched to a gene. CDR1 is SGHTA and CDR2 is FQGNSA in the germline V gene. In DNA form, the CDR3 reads TGTGCCAGCAGCTTAGCACAAGGACTAGCGGTGGAGACCCAGTACTTC. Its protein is CASSLAQGLAVETQYF.

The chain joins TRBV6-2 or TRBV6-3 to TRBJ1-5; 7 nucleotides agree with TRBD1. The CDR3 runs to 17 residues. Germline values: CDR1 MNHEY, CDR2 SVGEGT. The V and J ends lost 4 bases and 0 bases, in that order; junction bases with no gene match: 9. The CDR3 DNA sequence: TGTGCCAGCAGTTTACAGACAGGGCAAACTAGCAATCAGCCCCAGCATTTT. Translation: CASSLQTGQTSNQPQHF.

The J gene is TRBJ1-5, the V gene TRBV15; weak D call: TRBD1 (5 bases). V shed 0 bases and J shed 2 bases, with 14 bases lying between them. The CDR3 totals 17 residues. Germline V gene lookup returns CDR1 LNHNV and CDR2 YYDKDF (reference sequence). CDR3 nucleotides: TGTGCCACCAGCAGAGATCAGAGCGGGGCTGGCAATCAGCCCCAGCATTTT. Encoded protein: CATSRDQSGAGNQPQHF. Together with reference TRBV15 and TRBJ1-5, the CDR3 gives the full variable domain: DAMVIQNPRYQVTQFGKPVTLSCSQTLNHNVMYWYQQKSSQAPKLLFHYYDKDFNNEADTPDNFQSRRPNTSFCFLDIRSPGLGDTAMYLCATSRDQSGAGNQPQHFGDGTRLSIL.

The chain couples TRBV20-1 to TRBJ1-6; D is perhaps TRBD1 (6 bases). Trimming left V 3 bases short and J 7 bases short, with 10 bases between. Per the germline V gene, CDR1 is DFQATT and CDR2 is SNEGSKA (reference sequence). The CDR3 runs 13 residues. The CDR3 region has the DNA TGCAGTGCTAGGGGGGGCGGGAATTCACCCCTCCACTTT. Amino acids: CSARGGGNSPLHF.

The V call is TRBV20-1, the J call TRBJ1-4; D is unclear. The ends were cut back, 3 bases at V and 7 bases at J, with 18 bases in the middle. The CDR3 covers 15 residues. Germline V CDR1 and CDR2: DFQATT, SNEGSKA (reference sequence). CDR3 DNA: TGCAGTGCTAGGGCGAGGAGGACGGTCCCTGAAAAACTGTTTTTT. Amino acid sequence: CSARARRTVPEKLFF.

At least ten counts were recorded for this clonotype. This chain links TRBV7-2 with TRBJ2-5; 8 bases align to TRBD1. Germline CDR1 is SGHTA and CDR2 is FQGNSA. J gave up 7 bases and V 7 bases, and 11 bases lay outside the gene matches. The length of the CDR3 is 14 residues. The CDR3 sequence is CASKLDRALGTQYF. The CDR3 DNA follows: TGTGCCAGCAAGTTGGACAGGGCCCTCGGGACCCAGTACTTC.